This TCR beta chain was sequenced during a study of T cell responses to AZD1222 COVID-19 vaccine. TCRdb's table, derived via immunoSEQ multiplex PCR, lists solely in-frame clones and lacks some. Of roughly 180,000 clones listed, about 90% are singletons. Study observations and caveats: Along spike, vaccine-associated CD4 TCRs were found throughout, with dominance at 160-218 and 743-854.

As for this clone: Its matching antigen is unknown.

The origin of this receptor is an adult in good health. Source: peripheral blood, taken on day 0 of AZD1222 vaccination.

The CDR3 is CASNDPLWTGVRETQYF. In nucleotides, the CDR3 is TGCGCCAGCAATGATCCCCTCTGGACAGGGGTCCGGGAGACCCAGTACTTC. The rearrangement links TRBV5-1 to TRBJ2-5; 9 bases are shared with TRBD1. This CDR3 has 17 residues. Germline CDR1 and CDR2: SGHRS and YFSETQ. J was trimmed by 5 bases and V by 6 bases; bases with no gene match: 17.